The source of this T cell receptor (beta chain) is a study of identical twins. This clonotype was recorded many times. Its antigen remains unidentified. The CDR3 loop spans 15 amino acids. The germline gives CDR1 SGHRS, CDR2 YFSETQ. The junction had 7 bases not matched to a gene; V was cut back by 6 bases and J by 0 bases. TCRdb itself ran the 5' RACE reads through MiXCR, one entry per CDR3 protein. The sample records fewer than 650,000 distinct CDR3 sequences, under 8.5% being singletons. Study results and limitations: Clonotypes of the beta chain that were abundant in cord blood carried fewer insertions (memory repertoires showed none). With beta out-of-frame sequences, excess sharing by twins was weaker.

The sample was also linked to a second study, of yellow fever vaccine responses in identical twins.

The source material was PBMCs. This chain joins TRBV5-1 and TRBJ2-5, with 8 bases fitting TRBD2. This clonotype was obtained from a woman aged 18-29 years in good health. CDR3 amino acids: CASTTSGLYQETQYF. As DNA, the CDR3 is TGCGCCAGCACCACTAGCGGTCTGTACCAAGAGACCCAGTACTTC. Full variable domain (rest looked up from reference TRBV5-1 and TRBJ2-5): KAGVTQTPRYLIKTRGQQVTLSCSPISGHRSVSWYQQTPGQGLQFLFEYFSETQRNKGNFPGRFSGRQFSNSRSEMNVSTLELGDSALYLCASTTSGLYQETQYFGPGTRLLVL.